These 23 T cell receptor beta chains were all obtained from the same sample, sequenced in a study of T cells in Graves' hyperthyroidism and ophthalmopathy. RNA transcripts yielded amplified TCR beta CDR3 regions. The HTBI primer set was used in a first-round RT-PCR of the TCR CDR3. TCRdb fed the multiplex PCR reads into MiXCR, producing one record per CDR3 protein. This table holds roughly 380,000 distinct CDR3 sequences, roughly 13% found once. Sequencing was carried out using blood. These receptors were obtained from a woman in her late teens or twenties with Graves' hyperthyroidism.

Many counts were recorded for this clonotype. CDR3 DNA: TGTGCCAGCAGCTTAGGCACGGCTAGCAGAGAGCAGTACTTC. It encodes CASSLGTASREQYF. The V and J genes are TRBV11-2 and TRBJ2-7; D may be TRBD2 (5 bases). V dropped 1 base and J dropped 7 bases, with 14 bases sitting between them. Germline CDR1 is SGHAT and CDR2 is FQNNGV. The CDR3 is 14 amino acids.

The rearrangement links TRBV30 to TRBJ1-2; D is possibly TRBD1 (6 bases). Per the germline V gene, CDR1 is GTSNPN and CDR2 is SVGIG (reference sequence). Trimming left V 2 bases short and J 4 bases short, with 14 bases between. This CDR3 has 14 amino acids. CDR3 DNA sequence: TGTGCCTGGAGTCTCGGGGGGCTTGGCTATGGCTACACCTTC. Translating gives CAWSLGGLGYGYTF.

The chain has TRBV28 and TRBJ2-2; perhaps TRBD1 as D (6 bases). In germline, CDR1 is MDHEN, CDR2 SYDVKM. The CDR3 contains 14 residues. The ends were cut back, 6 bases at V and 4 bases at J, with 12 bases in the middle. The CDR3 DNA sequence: TGTGCCAGCAGCCGACAGGCGCGCACCGGGGAGCTGTTTTTT. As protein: CASSRQARTGELFF.

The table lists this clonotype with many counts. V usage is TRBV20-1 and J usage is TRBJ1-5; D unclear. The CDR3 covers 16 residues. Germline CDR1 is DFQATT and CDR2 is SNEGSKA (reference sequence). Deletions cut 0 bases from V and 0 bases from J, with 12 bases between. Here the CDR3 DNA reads TGCAGTGCTAGAGATTTATTAGGGAATAGCAATCAGCCCCAGCATTTT. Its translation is CSARDLLGNSNQPQHF.

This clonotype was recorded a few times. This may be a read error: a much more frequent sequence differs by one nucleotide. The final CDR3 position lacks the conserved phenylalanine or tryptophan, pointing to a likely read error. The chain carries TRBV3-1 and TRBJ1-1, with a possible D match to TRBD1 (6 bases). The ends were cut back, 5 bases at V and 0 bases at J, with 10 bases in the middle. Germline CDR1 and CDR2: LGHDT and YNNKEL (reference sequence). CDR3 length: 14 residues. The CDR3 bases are TGTGCCAGCAGCGCCGGGACACTGAACACTGAAGCTTTCCTT. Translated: CASSAGTLNTEAFL.

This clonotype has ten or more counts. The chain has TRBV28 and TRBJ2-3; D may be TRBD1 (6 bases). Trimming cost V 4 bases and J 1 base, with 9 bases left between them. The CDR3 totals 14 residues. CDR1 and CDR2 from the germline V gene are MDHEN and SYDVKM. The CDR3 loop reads CASSSWGRTDTQYF. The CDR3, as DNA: TGTGCCAGCAGTTCATGGGGGCGCACAGATACGCAGTATTTT.

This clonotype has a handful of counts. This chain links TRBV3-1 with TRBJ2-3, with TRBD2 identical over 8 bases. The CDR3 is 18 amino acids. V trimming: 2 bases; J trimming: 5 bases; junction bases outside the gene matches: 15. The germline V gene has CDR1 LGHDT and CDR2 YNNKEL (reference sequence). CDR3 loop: CASSQTPTVGLAIDTQYF. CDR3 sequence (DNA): TGTGCCAGCAGCCAAACACCTACCGTAGGACTAGCTATAGATACGCAGTATTTT.

CDR3 sequence (DNA): TGCAGTGCTGAAGGACTAGTTATTATCAATGAGCAGTTCTTC. Translated: CSAEGLVIINEQFF. The V gene is TRBV20-1, the J gene TRBJ2-1, with 7 bases fitting TRBD2. CDR1 and CDR2 from the germline V gene are DFQATT and SNEGSKA (reference sequence). With 5 bases clipped from V and 6 bases from J, the junction kept 10 bases outside the gene matches. This CDR3 has 14 residues.

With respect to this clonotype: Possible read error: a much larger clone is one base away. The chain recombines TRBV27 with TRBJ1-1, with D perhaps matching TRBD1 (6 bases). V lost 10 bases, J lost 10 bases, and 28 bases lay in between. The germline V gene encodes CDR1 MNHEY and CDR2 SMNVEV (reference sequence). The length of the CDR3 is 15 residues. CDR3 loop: CANRDPTRAPSLAFF. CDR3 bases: TGTGCCAACAGGGACCCGACGCGGGCTCCCAGTCTAGCTTTCTTT.

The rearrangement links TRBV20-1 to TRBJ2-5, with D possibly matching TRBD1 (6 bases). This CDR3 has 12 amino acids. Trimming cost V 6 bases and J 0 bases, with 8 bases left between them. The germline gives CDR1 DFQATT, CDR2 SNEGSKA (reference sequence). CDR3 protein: CSAAGDQETQYF. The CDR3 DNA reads TGCAGTGCAGCAGGGGACCAAGAGACCCAGTACTTC.

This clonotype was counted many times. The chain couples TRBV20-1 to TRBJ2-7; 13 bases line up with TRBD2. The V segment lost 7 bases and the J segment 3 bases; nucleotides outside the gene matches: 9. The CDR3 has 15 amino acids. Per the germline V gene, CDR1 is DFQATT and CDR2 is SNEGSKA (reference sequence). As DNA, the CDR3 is TGCAGTGGGGGACTAGCGGGGCCTAGGAACTACGAGCAGTACTTC. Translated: CSGGLAGPRNYEQYF.

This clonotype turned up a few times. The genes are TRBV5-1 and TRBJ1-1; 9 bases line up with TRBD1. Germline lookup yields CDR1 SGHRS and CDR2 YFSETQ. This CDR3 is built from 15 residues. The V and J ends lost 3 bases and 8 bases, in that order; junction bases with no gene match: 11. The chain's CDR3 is CASSWGGQGGSEAFF. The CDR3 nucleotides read TGCGCCAGCAGCTGGGGGGGACAGGGTGGGTCCGAAGCTTTCTTT.

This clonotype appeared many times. The DNA of the CDR3 is TGCGCCAGCAGCCCGCGACTAGCCCGAAGCTCCTACAATGAGCAGTTCTTC. The encoded protein is CASSPRLARSSYNEQFF. V gene TRBV5-1 combines with J gene TRBJ2-1; the match to TRBD2 covers 7 bases. V dropped 4 bases and J dropped 0; count of bases not matched to a gene: 10. The V gene's germline CDR1 is SGHRS and CDR2 YFSETQ. The CDR3 consists of 17 residues.

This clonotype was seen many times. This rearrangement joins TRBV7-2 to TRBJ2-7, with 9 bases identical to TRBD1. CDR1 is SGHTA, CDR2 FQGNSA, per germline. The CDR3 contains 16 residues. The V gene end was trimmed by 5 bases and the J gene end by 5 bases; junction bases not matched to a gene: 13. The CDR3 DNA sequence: TGTGCCAGCAGCCCTATGGACAGGGGATCGCGGGACGAGCAGTACTTC. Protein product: CASSPMDRGSRDEQYF.

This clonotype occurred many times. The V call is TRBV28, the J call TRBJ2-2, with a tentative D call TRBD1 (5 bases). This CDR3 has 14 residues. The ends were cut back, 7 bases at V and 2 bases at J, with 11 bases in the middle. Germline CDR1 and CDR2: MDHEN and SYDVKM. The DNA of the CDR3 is TGTGCCAGCATAGGTTGGGGCAACACCGGGGAGCTGTTTTTT. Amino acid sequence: CASIGWGNTGELFF.

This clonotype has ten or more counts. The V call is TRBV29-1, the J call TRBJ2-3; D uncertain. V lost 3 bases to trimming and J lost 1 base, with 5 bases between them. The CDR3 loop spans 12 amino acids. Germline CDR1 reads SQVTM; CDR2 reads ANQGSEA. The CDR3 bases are TGCAGCGTTGAGTCCGGCACAGATACGCAGTATTTT. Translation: CSVESGTDTQYF.

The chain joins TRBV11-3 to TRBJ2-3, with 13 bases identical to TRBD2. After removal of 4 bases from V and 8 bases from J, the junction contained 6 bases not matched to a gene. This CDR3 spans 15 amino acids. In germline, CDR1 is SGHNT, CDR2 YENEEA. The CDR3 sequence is CASSWTSGRLGTQYF. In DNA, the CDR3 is TGTGCCAGCAGCTGGACTAGCGGGAGACTAGGTACGCAGTATTTT. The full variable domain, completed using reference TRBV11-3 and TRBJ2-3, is EAGVVQSPRYKIIEKKQPVAFWCNPISGHNTLYWYLQNLGQGPELLIRYENEEAVDDSQLPKDRFSAERLKGVDSTLKIQPAELGDSAVYLCASSWTSGRLGTQYFGPGTRLTVL.

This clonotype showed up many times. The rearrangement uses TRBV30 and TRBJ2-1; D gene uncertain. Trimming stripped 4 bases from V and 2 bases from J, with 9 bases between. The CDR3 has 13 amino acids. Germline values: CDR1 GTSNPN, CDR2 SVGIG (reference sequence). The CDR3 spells CAWTVSAYNEQFF. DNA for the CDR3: TGTGCCTGGACTGTCAGCGCCTACAATGAGCAGTTCTTC.

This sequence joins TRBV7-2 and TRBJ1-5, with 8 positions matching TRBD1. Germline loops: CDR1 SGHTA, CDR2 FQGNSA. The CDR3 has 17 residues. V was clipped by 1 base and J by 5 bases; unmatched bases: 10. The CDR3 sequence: CASSLDPRGLRDQPQHF. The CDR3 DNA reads TGTGCCAGCAGCTTAGATCCCAGGGGGCTGCGCGATCAGCCCCAGCATTTT.

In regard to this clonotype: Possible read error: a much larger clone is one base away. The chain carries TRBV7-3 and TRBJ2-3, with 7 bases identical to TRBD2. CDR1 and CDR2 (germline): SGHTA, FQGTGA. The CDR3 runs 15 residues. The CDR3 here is CASSLGQTSTDSQYF. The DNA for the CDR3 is TGTGCCAGCAGCTTAGGCCAGACTAGCACAGATTCGCAGTATTTT.

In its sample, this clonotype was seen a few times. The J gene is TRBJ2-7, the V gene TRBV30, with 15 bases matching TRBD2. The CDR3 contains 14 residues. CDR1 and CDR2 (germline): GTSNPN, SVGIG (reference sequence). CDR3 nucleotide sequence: TGTGCTCTCGGACTAGCGGGAGGGACACACCAGCAGTACTTC. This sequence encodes CALGLAGGTHQQYF. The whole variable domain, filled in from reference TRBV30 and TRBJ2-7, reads SQTIHQWPATLVQPVGSPLSLECTVEGTSNPNLYWYRQAAGRGLQLLFYSVGIGQISSEVPQNLSASRPQDRQFILSSKKLLLSDSGFYLCALGLAGGTHQQYFGPGTRLTVT.

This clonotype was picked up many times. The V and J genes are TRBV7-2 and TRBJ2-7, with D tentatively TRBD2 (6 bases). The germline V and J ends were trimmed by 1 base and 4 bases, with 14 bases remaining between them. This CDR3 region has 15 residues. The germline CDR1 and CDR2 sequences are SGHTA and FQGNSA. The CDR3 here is CASSLVASDTYEQYF. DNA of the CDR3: TGTGCCAGCAGCTTAGTCGCTAGCGACACTTACGAGCAGTACTTC.

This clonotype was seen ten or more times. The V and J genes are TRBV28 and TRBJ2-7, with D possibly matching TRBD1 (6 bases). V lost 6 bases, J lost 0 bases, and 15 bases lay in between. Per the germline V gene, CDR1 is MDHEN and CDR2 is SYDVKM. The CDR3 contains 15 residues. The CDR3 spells CASRPGTRGSYEQYF. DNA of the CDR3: TGTGCCAGCAGACCAGGGACACGGGGCTCCTACGAGCAGTACTTC.